The present TCR beta chain was sequenced within a study of beta chain features in type 1 diabetes. Sequenced material consisted of expressed TCRB transcripts (all of the isolated RNA was reverse transcribed). The study sequenced naive, central memory and regulatory T cell samples to an average of about 3.8 million reads. The table came from immunoSEQ multiplex PCR; TCRdb's copy has only in-frame clones and leaves some out. This sample has around 650,000 clones, with about an eighth found just once. Concerning this clone itself: What it binds is unknown.

Study findings and constraints: Patients and controls would be equally affected if PCR favored shorter templates. Type 1 diabetes patients showed a moderate but significant shortening of TCRB CDR3s in all four CD4+ subsets.

V lost 1 base to trimming and J lost 1 base, with 11 bases between them. The CDR3 is 16 amino acids. CDR1 LGHNA and CDR2 YSLEER come from the germline V gene. The chain combines TRBV4-3 with TRBJ1-5; no reliable D call. The sequence came from a man aged 30-40 years with type 1 diabetes. The sample comprised naive CD4+ T cells from blood. This CDR3 is CASSQGGTTSNQPQHF. CDR3 nucleotide sequence: TGCGCCAGCAGCCAAGGTGGTACAACGAGCAATCAGCCCCAGCATTTT.